The 30 T cell receptor beta chains in this list originate from one sample, sequenced in a study of Graves' ophthalmopathy and Graves' hyperthyroidism. Scientists amplified the TCR beta CDR3 regions from RNA transcripts. HTBI primers served in a first-round RT-PCR, which a second-round multiplex PCR followed. TCRdb reprocessed the multiplex PCR reads with MiXCR, giving one entry per CDR3 protein. Of 200,000 to 250,000 distinct CDR3 sequences in the sample, roughly 29% were seen once. Sample: peripheral blood. These receptors were collected from a man in his forties or fifties with Graves' ophthalmopathy.

This clonotype was seen at least ten times. The chain couples TRBV12-3 or TRBV12-4 to TRBJ2-2, with TRBD1 matching over 10 bases. This CDR3 is built from 18 residues. Trimming removed 5 bases from V and 5 bases from J; junction bases left unmatched: 14. CDR3 region: CASSGKGAGTGDTGELFF. The DNA for the CDR3 is TGTGCCAGCAGTGGAAAAGGTGCCGGGACAGGGGATACCGGGGAGCTGTTTTTT.

This clonotype was recorded at least ten times. The chain recombines TRBV14 with TRBJ1-4, with a possible D match to TRBD1 (5 bases). Germline V lookup: CDR1 SGHDN, CDR2 FVKESK. V was cut by 4 bases and J by 3 bases, with 12 bases left in between. The CDR3 length is 15 residues. DNA of the CDR3: TGTGCCAGCAGCCTCGCAGGGCCTGCTAATGAAAAACTGTTTTTT. Translated: CASSLAGPANEKLFF.

This clonotype is a singleton in its sample. This chain joins TRBV19 and TRBJ1-5; tentatively, D is TRBD1 (5 bases). Trimming pared 5 bases from V and 5 bases from J, leaving 13 bases between. The CDR3 extends over 14 amino acids. CDR1 and CDR2 (germline): LNHDA, SQIVND (reference sequence). In nucleotides, the CDR3 is TGTGCCAGTAGTGCCCAATCGGGGGATCAGCCCCAGCATTTT. Amino acid sequence: CASSAQSGDQPQHF.

The V call is TRBV6-4, the J call TRBJ2-5; a possible D gene is TRBD2 (6 bases). V lost 8 bases, J lost 4 bases, and 14 bases lay in between. The CDR3 has 13 residues. Germline CDR1 is MRHNA and CDR2 is SNTAGT. CDR3 sequence (DNA): TGTGCCAGCCAACAGGCGGGGTCAGAGACCCAGTACTTC. This encodes CASQQAGSETQYF.

The chain recombines TRBV11-2 with TRBJ2-5; possibly TRBD1 or TRBD2 for D (5 bases each). Trimming removed 3 bases from V and 2 bases from J, with 19 bases in between. Germline CDR1 SGHAT, CDR2 FQNNGV. The CDR3 is 17 amino acids. In DNA form, the CDR3 reads TGTGCCAGCAGCTTCAGGGTGAGGGGTCAGGTTCAAGAGACCCAGTACTTC. This encodes CASSFRVRGQVQETQYF.

This clonotype occurred many times. The genes are TRBV27 and TRBJ2-7, with 10 bases identical to TRBD2. The junction had 9 bases not matched to a gene; V was cut back by 6 bases and J by 4 bases. This CDR3 comprises 15 residues. Looked up from germline, CDR1 is MNHEY and CDR2 is SMNVEV (reference sequence). The CDR3 nucleotides read TGTGCCAGCAGCACTAGCGGGGCAGGGGGGTACGAGCAGTACTTC. It specifies CASSTSGAGGYEQYF.

This clonotype was seen many times. The V and J genes are TRBV28 and TRBJ2-7; 9 bases line up with TRBD1. The CDR3 is 16 residues long. Trimming removed 2 bases from V and 1 base from J; junction bases left unmatched: 6. Germline assignment: CDR1 MDHEN and CDR2 SYDVKM. DNA for the CDR3: TGTGCCAGCAGTTTAAGACCCGGGACAGGGTCCTACGAGCAGTACTTC. This codes for CASSLRPGTGSYEQYF. Based on the CDR3 plus reference TRBV28 and TRBJ2-7, the full variable domain is DVKVTQSSRYLVKRTGEKVFLECVQDMDHENMFWYRQDPGLGLRLIYFSYDVKMKEKGDIPEGYSVSREKKERFSLILESASTNQTSMYLCASSLRPGTGSYEQYFGPGTRLTVT.

The chain recombines TRBV11-2 with TRBJ2-5, with 14 bases identical to TRBD2. J gave up 2 bases and V 5 bases, and 7 bases lay outside the gene matches. The CDR3 runs 17 residues. The germline CDR1 and CDR2 sequences are SGHAT and FQNNGV. CDR3 region: CASSGGLAGGLQETQYF. The DNA for the CDR3 is TGTGCCAGCAGCGGCGGACTAGCGGGAGGACTACAAGAGACCCAGTACTTC.

The table lists this clonotype with many counts. The rearrangement uses TRBV11-2 and TRBJ1-1, with a tentative D call TRBD1 (6 bases). Trimming removed 2 bases at V and 8 bases at J, with 12 bases between. The germline V gene encodes CDR1 SGHAT and CDR2 FQNNGV. This CDR3 is 13 amino acids long. The CDR3 DNA reads as TGTGCCAGCAGCTTATACCAGACAGGAGAAGCTTTCTTT. Translating it yields CASSLYQTGEAFF.

The chain joins TRBV6-1 to TRBJ1-1, with D possibly matching TRBD1 (5 bases). The length of the CDR3 is 15 residues. Per germline, CDR1 MNHNS and CDR2 SASEGT. V lost 4 bases, J lost 4 bases, and 16 bases lay in between. In DNA, the CDR3 is TGTGCCAGCAGTGCCACCGGGGGACTGAGCACTGAAGCTTTCTTT. Translating it yields CASSATGGLSTEAFF.

This clonotype occurred many times. The chain recombines TRBV12-3 or TRBV12-4 with TRBJ2-7; 12 nucleotides line up with TRBD1. The CDR3 length is 14 residues. V shed 5 bases and J 7 bases; nucleotides not matched to a gene: 6. CDR3 DNA: TGTGCCAGCAGTCCATCGGGACAGGGGGCTGAGCAGTACTTC. It specifies CASSPSGQGAEQYF.

This chain connects TRBV11-2 to TRBJ2-5, with 9 bases identical to TRBD2. Germline CDR1 reads SGHAT; CDR2 reads FQNNGV. The CDR3 is 14 amino acids. With V trimmed by 6 bases and J by 2 bases, 4 bases remained unmatched. CDR3 residues: CASRLLAGQETQYF. CDR3 DNA sequence: TGTGCCAGCAGACTTCTAGCGGGGCAAGAGACCCAGTACTTC.

This clonotype was seen many times. This rearrangement joins TRBV2 to TRBJ2-5, with D unclear. This CDR3 contains 15 residues. The V end was cut by 1 base, the J end by 0 bases, with 9 bases between. CDR1 and CDR2 from the germline V gene are SNHLY and FYNNEI. The CDR3 coding sequence is TGTGCCAGCAGTGAAGATCCAGCGAACCAAGAGACCCAGTACTTC. Amino acid sequence: CASSEDPANQETQYF.

This clonotype was found many times. J is TRBJ1-5 and V is TRBV29-1, with D possibly matching TRBD1 (5 bases). This CDR3 contains 14 residues. Per germline, CDR1 SQVTM and CDR2 ANQGSEA. V was trimmed by 4 bases and J by 2 bases, leaving 12 bases between them. The DNA for the CDR3 is TGCAGCGTTGGCACTTTGGGGGGCAATCAGCCCCAGCATTTT. As protein: CSVGTLGGNQPQHF.

The genes are TRBV12-3 or TRBV12-4 and TRBJ1-5; D may be TRBD1 (5 bases). CDR3 size: 15 residues. Trimming pared 3 bases from V and 5 bases from J, leaving 14 bases between. The CDR3: CASSFGRGVDQPQHF. The DNA for the CDR3 is TGTGCCAGCAGTTTTGGGCGGGGGGTGGATCAGCCCCAGCATTTT.

The chain recombines TRBV7-3 with TRBJ2-5, with D uncertain. The CDR3 has 13 amino acids. V gave up 3 bases and J gave up 3 bases, with 8 bases separating them. The V gene's germline CDR1 is SGHTA and CDR2 FQGTGA. The CDR3: CASSFRGEETQYF. The CDR3 bases are TGTGCCAGCAGCTTCCGCGGAGAAGAGACCCAGTACTTC.

This clonotype was detected ten times or more. The CDR3 region is CASSLSAFPGQIRTGELFF. As DNA, the CDR3 is TGTGCCAGCAGTTTATCCGCCTTTCCGGGACAGATACGCACCGGGGAGCTGTTTTTT. This chain connects TRBV28 to TRBJ2-2; 7 bases align to TRBD1. This CDR3 is 19 amino acids long. Losses at the gene ends were 1 base for V and 4 bases for J; bases not matched to a gene: 15. Germline CDR1 reads MDHEN; CDR2 reads SYDVKM.

In this sample, this clonotype turned up many times. This chain joins TRBV7-9 and TRBJ2-5; D uncertain. The CDR3 extends over 15 amino acids. V dropped 1 base and J dropped 2 bases, with 11 bases sitting between them. CDR1 is SEHNR and CDR2 is FQNEAQ in the germline V gene (reference sequence). The CDR3 is CASSLVAIGQETQYF. The CDR3 DNA reads TGTGCCAGCAGCTTAGTTGCAATCGGACAAGAGACCCAGTACTTC. The full variable domain, completed using reference TRBV7-9 and TRBJ2-5, is DTGVSQNPRHKITKRGQNVTFRCDPISEHNRLYWYRQTLGQGPEFLTYFQNEAQLEKSRLLSDRFSAERPKGSFSTLEIQRTEQGDSAMYLCASSLVAIGQETQYFGPGTRLLVL.

This clonotype has just a few counts. The chain is built from TRBV12-3 or TRBV12-4 and TRBJ1-2; D is uncertain. The CDR3 has 12 residues. V was cut by 4 bases and J by 4 bases, with 7 bases left in between. CDR3 DNA sequence: TGTGCCAGCAGTTATGTTTCCTATGGCTACACCTTC. Protein: CASSYVSYGYTF.

This clonotype was counted many times. J is TRBJ2-7 and V is TRBV6-2 or TRBV6-3; the match to TRBD2 covers 7 bases. The CDR3 contains 15 residues. Germline V gives CDR1 MNHEY, CDR2 SVGEGT. V was clipped by 5 bases and J by 2 bases; unmatched bases: 9. Written as DNA, the CDR3 is TGTGCCAGCAGTCTTAGTTCTAGCGGAACCTACGAGCAGTACTTC. Protein product: CASSLSSSGTYEQYF.

This clonotype was counted many times. The J gene is TRBJ1-2, the V gene TRBV28; the D gene is possibly TRBD1 (5 bases). Looked up from germline, CDR1 is MDHEN and CDR2 is SYDVKM. V was pared by 6 bases and J by 4 bases, with 9 bases between. The CDR3 spans 12 residues. Here the CDR3 reads CASSEGFYGYTF. CDR3 nucleotides: TGTGCCAGCAGCGAGGGGTTCTATGGCTACACCTTC.

This clonotype was recorded at least ten times. J is TRBJ1-1 and V is TRBV30, with TRBD1 as a possible D gene (5 bases). CDR3 size: 14 residues. The germline V gene encodes CDR1 GTSNPN and CDR2 SVGIG (reference sequence). V lost 0 bases and J 0 bases, leaving 8 bases between the germline ends. Here the CDR3 reads CAWSVRGLNTEAFF. The CDR3, as DNA: TGTGCCTGGAGTGTTAGGGGTTTGAACACTGAAGCTTTCTTT.

This clonotype has a count of ten or more. The genes are TRBV7-8 and TRBJ2-7, with 7 bases aligning to TRBD2. With 5 bases clipped from V and 2 bases from J, the junction kept 6 bases outside the gene matches. The CDR3 runs 14 residues. Germline CDR1 SGHVS, CDR2 FQNEAQ. CDR3 loop: CASSAAAGPYEQYF. For the CDR3, the DNA is TGTGCCAGCAGCGCCGCAGCGGGACCCTACGAGCAGTACTTC.

This clonotype was counted at least ten times. The rearrangement links TRBV12-3 or TRBV12-4 to TRBJ1-2, with unresolved D. This CDR3 is built from 13 residues. V lost 3 bases and J 3 bases, leaving 8 bases between the germline ends. The CDR3 DNA follows: TGTGCCAGCAGTTTTGCCCTTTACTATGGCTACACCTTC. Translating gives CASSFALYYGYTF.

V gene TRBV6-5 combines with J gene TRBJ1-1; D is unresolved. The CDR3 contains 15 residues. With 0 bases removed from V and 7 bases from J, the gap between germline ends came to 15 bases. CDR1 MNHEY and CDR2 SVGAGI come from the germline V gene. DNA of the CDR3: TGTGCCAGCAGTTACTCGATATTGGGAGGAGATGAAGCTTTCTTT. It translates to CASSYSILGGDEAFF.

This clonotype appeared a few times. Since no conserved phenylalanine or tryptophan closes the CDR3, a read error is the likely cause. The rearrangement links TRBV7-9 to TRBJ1-2, with D possibly TRBD1 on 5 matching bases. Trimming stripped 5 bases from V and 7 bases from J, with 14 bases between. The CDR3 totals 13 residues. Germline V gives CDR1 SEHNR, CDR2 FQNEAQ (reference sequence). In nucleotides, the CDR3 is TGTGCCAGCAGCCGGGACCCTAGGGGTGGCTACACCTCC. Its translation: CASSRDPRGGYTS.

The chain employs TRBV3-1 and TRBJ2-6; D gene uncertain. The CDR3 is made up of 16 amino acids. Germline lookup yields CDR1 LGHDT and CDR2 YNNKEL (reference sequence). V was trimmed by 3 bases and J by 0 bases, leaving 9 bases between them. In nucleotides, the CDR3 is TGTGCCAGCAGCCAGAATGTTGGCTCTGGGGCCAACGTCCTGACTTTC. Translated, it gives CASSQNVGSGANVLTF.

This clonotype was seen at least ten times. The chain joins TRBV6-5 to TRBJ1-1; D uncertain. The CDR3 is made up of 12 amino acids. The ends were cut back, 2 bases at V and 9 bases at J, with 10 bases in the middle. Germline V lookup: CDR1 MNHEY, CDR2 SVGAGI. This CDR3 is CASSYRVGKAFF. The CDR3, as DNA: TGTGCCAGCAGTTACCGGGTGGGCAAAGCTTTCTTT.

This clonotype was counted ten times or more. This chain connects TRBV30 to TRBJ2-4; possibly TRBD2 for D (5 bases). The CDR3 runs to 13 residues. V was shortened by 0 bases and J by 7 bases, with 10 bases between the two germline ends. Germline V gene data show CDR1 as GTSNPN and CDR2 as SVGIG (reference sequence). CDR3: CAWSVFGINIQYF. The DNA of the CDR3 is TGTGCCTGGAGTGTATTCGGGATTAACATTCAGTACTTC.

The sample holds many counts of this clonotype. The chain uses TRBV6-5 and TRBJ2-5; TRBD2 matches at 11 bases. V gave up 0 bases and J gave up 3 bases; unmatched junction bases: 0. Germline lookup yields CDR1 MNHEY and CDR2 SVGAGI. CDR3 size: 15 residues. In nucleotides, the CDR3 is TGTGCCAGCAGTTACTCGGGACTAGCGGAAGAGACCCAGTACTTC. Protein sequence: CASSYSGLAEETQYF.